Listed below are T cell receptor beta chains from one sample, sequenced in a study of blood T cells in healthy people across ages. TCRdb re-called the 5' RACE reads through MiXCR, storing one row per CDR3 protein. Of fewer than 900,000 distinct CDR3 sequences in the sample, over 45% were seen once. The source material was blood. Receptors were obtained from a woman aged 55-70 years in good health. Each CDR3 is given with its conserved first and last residue. The D gene is left open where the match is weak. Clone size is not always given. Where it is, it says once, few, many or a class for expanded clones.

-	13	TRBV27	-	TRBJ2-1	CASSPGNGNEQFF	TGTGCCAGCAGTCCGGGAAATGGGAATGAGCAGTTCTTC
-	13	TRBV6-5	-	TRBJ1-2	CASRDIFNYGYTF	TGTGCCAGCCGGGACATCTTTAACTATGGCTACACCTTC
-	16	TRBV24-1	-	TRBJ2-3	CATSDPRAGSTDTQYF	TGTGCCACCAGTGACCCGAGGGCAGGGAGCACAGATACGCAGTATTTT
-	14	TRBV25-1	-	TRBJ2-1	CASSEDPTYNEQFF	TGTGCCAGCAGTGAAGACCCCACTTACAATGAGCAGTTCTTC
-	13	TRBV20-1	few	TRBJ2-5	CSATPLARETQYF	TGCAGTGCGACCCCTTTGGCACGAGAGACCCAGTACTTC
-	16	TRBV7-2	-	TRBJ1-2	CASSLRSGSYNYGYTF	TGTGCCAGCAGCTTACGGTCTGGCTCCTACAACTATGGCTACACCTTC
-	15	TRBV20-1	-	TRBJ2-1	CSARFSGGSYNEQFF	TGCAGTGCTAGGTTTAGCGGAGGCTCCTACAATGAGCAGTTCTTC
-	15	TRBV10-3	-	TRBJ2-1	CAISESLGAYNEQFF	TGTGCCATCAGTGAAAGTCTAGGGGCCTACAATGAGCAGTTCTTC
TRBD1	14	TRBV12-5	-	TRBJ1-1	CASGLGQGATEAFF	TGTGCTAGTGGTTTGGGACAGGGGGCAACTGAAGCTTTCTTT
-	15	TRBV6-1	-	TRBJ2-7	CASSEGRGTLYEQYF	TGTGCCAGCAGTGAAGGCAGGGGGACTCTATACGAGCAGTACTTC
-	17	TRBV7-2	once	TRBJ2-3	CASSLVSRGPFTDTQYF	TGTGCCAGCAGCTTAGTGTCGCGGGGGCCCTTCACAGATACGCAGTATTTT
TRBD2	15	TRBV10-3	few	TRBJ2-3	CAISLEAGAGDTQYF	TGTGCCATCAGTCTAGAAGCGGGAGCGGGAGATACGCAGTATTTT
-	14	TRBV7-2	-	TRBJ2-7	CASSVTGQFYEQYF	TGTGCCAGCAGCGTAACCGGACAGTTCTACGAGCAGTACTTC
TRBD1	14	TRBV13	-	TRBJ2-7	CASSSMTGNYEQYF	TGTGCCAGCAGCTCTATGACAGGGAACTACGAGCAGTACTTC
-	16	TRBV6-5	-	TRBJ1-1	CASSPLIGGEVTEAFF	TGTGCCAGCAGCCCTCTGATCGGGGGCGAGGTCACTGAAGCTTTCTTT
-	16	TRBV28	few	TRBJ1-1	CASSPVGDLMNTEAFF	TGTGCCAGCAGTCCCGTTGGGGACCTCATGAACACTGAAGCTTTCTTT
-	20	TRBV4-3	few	TRBJ2-6	CASSQEPSSGANTGANVLTF	TGCGCCAGCAGCCAAGAACCGAGCTCCGGGGCAAATACTGGGGCCAACGTCCTGACTTTC
TRBD2	16	TRBV7-2	many	TRBJ2-3	CASSLEGTRSTDTQYF	TGTGCCAGCAGCTTAGAAGGGACTAGGAGCACAGATACGCAGTATTTT
-	12	TRBV27	few	TRBJ2-1	CASNPWRGKQFF	TGTGCCAGCAATCCTTGGAGGGGAAAGCAGTTCTTC
-	13	TRBV5-3	-	TRBJ2-3	CARSLIATDTQYF	TGTGCCAGAAGCTTAATAGCCACAGATACGCAGTATTTT
-	14	TRBV6-5	once	TRBJ2-2	CASSYGFATGELFF	TGTGCCAGCAGTTACGGGTTCGCCACCGGGGAGCTGTTTTTT
-	12	TRBV29-1	-	TRBJ2-1	CSVEGLYNEQFF	TGCAGCGTTGAAGGCCTCTACAATGAGCAGTTCTTC
TRBD2	16	TRBV7-2	few	TRBJ2-1	CASSSTLAGGVSEQFF	TGTGCCAGCAGCTCAACCCTAGCGGGAGGGGTTAGTGAGCAGTTCTTC
-	15	TRBV2	few	TRBJ1-2	CASSPTGTGSYGYTF	TGTGCCAGCAGTCCCACTGGGACGGGCTCGTATGGCTACACCTTC
-	15	TRBV20-1	once	TRBJ2-7	CSARDGRGGYNEQYF	TGCAGTGCTAGAGATGGACGGGGCGGATACAATGAGCAGTACTTC
-	12	TRBV27	-	TRBJ2-7	CASSSGLTEQYF	TGTGCCAGCAGTTCCGGGCTAACCGAGCAGTACTTC
TRBD2	14	TRBV28	-	TRBJ2-7	CASSFRLAPYEQYF	TGTGCCAGCAGTTTCCGACTAGCCCCCTACGAGCAGTACTTC
TRBD2	16	TRBV20-1	few	TRBJ2-5	CSAQRPSGELVETQYF	TGCAGCGCCCAAAGACCCAGCGGGGAGTTGGTGGAGACCCAGTACTTC
-	15	TRBV7-2	-	TRBJ2-7	CASSLKREGGYEQYF	TGTGCCAGCAGCTTAAAGCGGGAAGGGGGGTACGAGCAGTACTTC
TRBD1	12	TRBV29-1	-	TRBJ2-7	CSVDDRVGEQYF	TGCAGCGTCGATGACAGGGTAGGCGAGCAGTACTTC
-	13	TRBV29-1	many	TRBJ2-7	CSVGSGTPYEQYF	TGCAGCGTTGGATCCGGGACTCCCTACGAGCAGTACTTC
-	13	TRBV5-1	-	TRBJ2-7	CASTLEGTYEQYF	TGCGCCAGCACTCTAGAAGGCACCTACGAGCAGTACTTC
TRBD2	15	TRBV7-3	-	TRBJ2-1	CASSTTAGDYNEQFF	TGTGCCAGCAGCACCACAGCGGGAGATTACAATGAGCAGTTCTTC
TRBD1	13	TRBV12-3/TRBV12-4	few	TRBJ2-7	CASSQGQYYEQYF	TGTGCCAGCAGCCAGGGACAGTACTACGAGCAGTACTTC
-	14	TRBV12-3/TRBV12-4	-	TRBJ2-5	CASSLSATSRGQYF	TGTGCCAGCAGTTTATCAGCGACTTCACGGGGGCAGTACTTC
TRBD2	15	TRBV5-1	-	TRBJ2-1	CASSQRTSSYGEQFF	TGCGCCAGCAGCCAACGGACTAGCTCCTACGGTGAGCAGTTCTTC
-	13	TRBV6-2/TRBV6-3	once	TRBJ2-3	CASRPPPTDTQYF	TGTGCCAGCAGGCCCCCTCCCACAGATACGCAGTATTTT
TRBD1	13	TRBV29-1	-	TRBJ1-1	CSVQPGQAHEAFF	TGCAGCGTTCAACCGGGACAGGCTCATGAAGCTTTCTTT
-	12	TRBV20-1	-	TRBJ1-1	CSVGGGFTEAFF	TGCAGTGTAGGGGGGGGTTTTACTGAAGCTTTCTTT
-	12	TRBV6-6	-	TRBJ2-7	CASSYKREQQYF	TGTGCCAGCAGTTATAAGAGGGAGCAGCAGTACTTC
-	15	TRBV9	-	TRBJ2-5	CASSLMSTSQETQYF	TGTGCCAGCAGCTTAATGTCGACTAGCCAAGAGACCCAGTACTTC
TRBD2	16	TRBV7-2	few	TRBJ2-7	CASSLGASGKTYEQYF	TGTGCCAGCAGCTTAGGGGCTAGCGGGAAAACATACGAGCAGTACTTC
-	16	TRBV7-2	-	TRBJ2-1	CASSLYAQSSYNEQFF	TGTGCCAGCAGCTTGTACGCGCAGAGCTCCTACAATGAGCAGTTCTTC
TRBD2	14	TRBV29-1	-	TRBJ2-5	CSVEGRESRETQYF	TGCAGCGTTGAAGGGCGGGAGTCTCGAGAGACCCAGTACTTC
-	16	TRBV20-1	few	TRBJ1-5	CSARDRSDSINQPQHF	TGCAGTGCTAGAGATAGGTCTGACAGCATAAATCAGCCCCAGCATTTT
TRBD1	15	TRBV7-9	once	TRBJ1-2	CASSFTDREVGGYTF	TGTGCCAGCAGCTTCACCGACAGGGAGGTAGGAGGCTACACCTTC
-	14	TRBV10-3	-	TRBJ1-5	CAISDTPGDQPQHF	TGTGCCATCAGTGATACGCCGGGCGATCAGCCCCAGCATTTT
-	13	TRBV2	-	TRBJ2-7	CASSGRSSYEQYF	TGTGCCAGCAGCGGACGAAGCTCCTACGAGCAGTACTTC
TRBD1	14	TRBV5-1	-	TRBJ1-2	CASSLDRGNDGYTF	TGCGCCAGCAGCTTGGACAGGGGGAACGATGGCTACACCTTC
-	11	TRBV2	few	TRBJ2-1	CASSVEPEQFF	TGTGCCAGCAGTGTCGAACCTGAGCAGTTCTTC
-	13	TRBV2	-	TRBJ2-5	CAALGEGQEAQYF	TGTGCCGCGCTGGGGGAAGGGCAAGAGGCCCAGTACTTC
-	16	TRBV7-9	many	TRBJ1-2	CASSLAGGAPYYGYTF	TGTGCCAGCAGCTTAGCGGGGGGCGCGCCCTACTATGGCTACACCTTC
-	16	TRBV2	few	TRBJ1-2	CASSVQRSEAGYGYTF	TGTGCCAGCAGTGTCCAACGGTCGGAGGCAGGCTATGGCTACACCTTC
-	14	TRBV2	-	TRBJ1-6	CASSGVRNNSPLHF	TGTGCCAGCAGTGGGGTCCGAAATAATTCACCCCTCCACTTT
-	13	TRBV7-9	few	TRBJ2-1	CASSIRGDNEQFF	TGTGCCAGCAGCATTCGCGGGGACAATGAGCAGTTCTTC
-	14	TRBV2	-	TRBJ1-2	CASSELGTDYGYTF	TGTGCCAGCAGTGAATTGGGGACTGACTATGGCTACACCTTC